A single sample gave rise to the 11 T cell receptor beta chains below, sequenced in a study of blood T cell repertoires in COVID-19. Assay used: immunoSEQ multiplex PCR; TCRdb lists only in-frame clones, some missing. The sample consists of over 300,000 clones, about 90% of them appearing once. Sequences were obtained from peripheral blood. Receptors were obtained from a man younger than 30 with active or convalescent COVID-19.

This chain joins TRBV7-3 and TRBJ2-3; possible D gene TRBD2, 5 bases. The germline V gene encodes CDR1 SGHTA and CDR2 FQGTGA. The ends were cut back, 1 base at V and 1 base at J, with 9 bases in the middle. The CDR3 covers 15 residues. CDR3 in amino acids: CASSLIIGGTDTQYF. Here the CDR3 DNA reads TGTGCCAGCAGCTTAATTATCGGGGGCACAGATACGCAGTATTTT.

This clone appeared a few times. CDR3 nucleotide sequence: TGTGCCAGCAGTTGGGGACTAGCAGATGAGCAGTTCTTC. Its protein product is CASSWGLADEQFF. The genes are TRBV28 and TRBJ2-1; 9 positions match TRBD2. This CDR3 contains 13 residues. Germline trimming cut 4 bases from V and 8 bases from J; bases unmatched to any gene: 3. In germline, CDR1 is MDHEN, CDR2 SYDVKM. The full variable domain, with the rest looked up from reference TRBV28 and TRBJ2-1, is DVKVTQSSRYLVKRTGEKVFLECVQDMDHENMFWYRQDPGLGLRLIYFSYDVKMKEKGDIPEGYSVSREKKERFSLILESASTNQTSMYLCASSWGLADEQFFGPGTRLTVL.

This rearrangement joins TRBV5-1 to TRBJ2-2; D gene uncertain. The V gene lost 4 bases and the J gene lost 0 bases, with 7 bases spanning the gap. CDR3 length: 14 residues. CDR1 is SGHRS, CDR2 YFSETQ, per germline. This CDR3 is CASSTGPNTGELFF. In DNA form, the CDR3 reads TGCGCCAGCAGCACGGGTCCGAACACCGGGGAGCTGTTTTTT.

This chain connects TRBV5-6 to TRBJ1-6, with D possibly being TRBD1 (5 bases). Trimming removed 4 bases from V and 6 bases from J, with 11 bases in between. The CDR3 length is 14 residues. CDR1 and CDR2 (germline): SGHDT, YYEEEE. The CDR3: CASSKQVLNSPLHF. The CDR3 bases are TGTGCCAGCAGCAAACAGGTCCTTAATTCACCCCTCCACTTT. The full variable domain, in which reference TRBV5-6 and TRBJ1-6 provide the parts outside the CDR3, is DAGVTQSPTHLIKTRGQQVTLRCSPKSGHDTVSWYQQALGQGPQFIFQYYEEEERQRGNFPDRFSGHQFPNYSSELNVNALLLGDSALYLCASSKQVLNSPLHFGNGTRLTVT.

The gene calls are TRBV3-1 (or the pseudogene TRBV3-2) and TRBJ1-1, with 9 bases identical to TRBD1. This CDR3 region has 18 residues. V was pared by 3 bases and J by 2 bases, with 13 bases of the junction left unmatched. CDR1 LGHDT and CDR2 YNNKEL come from the germline V gene (reference sequence). The CDR3 here is CASSHSGQGIARNTEAFF. The CDR3 nucleotides read TGTGCCAGCAGCCATTCGGGACAGGGTATAGCGAGAAACACTGAAGCTTTCTTT.

V is TRBV11-2 and J is TRBJ1-2, with D possibly being TRBD1 (5 bases). V was trimmed by 7 bases and J by 8 bases, leaving 20 bases between them. Germline V gene lookup returns CDR1 SGHAT and CDR2 FQNNGV. The CDR3 loop spans 14 amino acids. CDR3 protein: CASTTAPRGYGYTF. In DNA, the CDR3 is TGTGCCAGCACCACAGCCCCCCGGGGGTACGGCTACACCTTC.

The chain employs TRBV2 and TRBJ1-1, with 12 bases matching TRBD1. V shed 8 bases, J shed 6 bases, and the junction held 4 bases outside the gene matches. Germline V lookup: CDR1 SNHLY, CDR2 FYNNEI. CDR3 size: 13 residues. This CDR3 is CASWGQGASEAFF. In nucleotides, the CDR3 is TGTGCCAGCTGGGGACAGGGGGCCTCTGAAGCTTTCTTT.

The chain recombines TRBV2 with TRBJ2-1; TRBD2 is a possible D gene (6 bases). CDR1 SNHLY and CDR2 FYNNEI come from the germline V gene. V lost 6 bases and J 7 bases, leaving 19 bases between the germline ends. This CDR3 has 15 amino acids. The CDR3 nucleotides read TGTGCCAGCAGATCTGGGACTGGCGTCGGGAATGAGCAGTTCTTC. It codes for CASRSGTGVGNEQFF.

This chain joins TRBV29-1 and TRBJ1-2, with D hard to call. The CDR3 totals 13 residues. Trimming shortened V by 0 bases and J by 2 bases, and 7 bases separated the two germline ends. Germline-derived CDR1 and CDR2 are SQVTM and ANQGSEA. CDR3 protein: CSVEDGQNYGYTF. CDR3 sequence (DNA): TGCAGCGTTGAAGATGGGCAAAACTATGGCTACACCTTC.

The chain uses TRBV25-1 and TRBJ1-4; D is undetermined. The germline V gene encodes CDR1 MGHDK and CDR2 SYGVNS. The CDR3 spans 16 residues. With 3 bases removed from V and 2 bases from J, the gap between germline ends came to 13 bases. The CDR3 reads CASSDDLRSTNEKLFF. The DNA of the CDR3 is TGTGCCAGCAGTGACGATCTGAGGTCTACTAATGAAAAACTGTTTTTT.

This clone was seen a few times. The chain couples TRBV3-1 (or the pseudogene TRBV3-2) to TRBJ2-2; D may be TRBD1 (6 bases). Per the germline V gene, CDR1 is LGHDT and CDR2 is YNNKEL (reference sequence). The CDR3 runs 13 residues. The V gene lost 4 bases and the J gene lost 5 bases, with 8 bases spanning the gap. The CDR3 DNA reads as TGTGCCAGCAGCCGCGGACAGACCGGGGAGCTGTTTTTT. Amino acids: CASSRGQTGELFF.